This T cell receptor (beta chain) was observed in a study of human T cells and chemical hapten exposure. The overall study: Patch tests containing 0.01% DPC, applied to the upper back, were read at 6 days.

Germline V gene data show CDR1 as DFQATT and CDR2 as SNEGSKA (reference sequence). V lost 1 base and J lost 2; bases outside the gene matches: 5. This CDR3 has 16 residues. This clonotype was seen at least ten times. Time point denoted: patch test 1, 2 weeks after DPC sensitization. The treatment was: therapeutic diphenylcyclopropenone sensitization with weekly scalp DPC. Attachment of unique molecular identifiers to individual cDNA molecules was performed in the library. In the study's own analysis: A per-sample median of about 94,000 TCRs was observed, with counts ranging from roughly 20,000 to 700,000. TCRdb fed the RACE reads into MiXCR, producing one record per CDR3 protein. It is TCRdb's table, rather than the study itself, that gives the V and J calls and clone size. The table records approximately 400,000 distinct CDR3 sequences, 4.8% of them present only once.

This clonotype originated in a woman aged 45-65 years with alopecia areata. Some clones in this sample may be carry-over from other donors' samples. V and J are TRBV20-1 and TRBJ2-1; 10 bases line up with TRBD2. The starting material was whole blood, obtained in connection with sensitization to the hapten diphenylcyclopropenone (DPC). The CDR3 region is CSARAIAGGTYNEQFF. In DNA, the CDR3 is TGCAGTGCTAGAGCAATAGCGGGAGGCACCTACAATGAGCAGTTCTTC.